The sequence of this T cell receptor beta chain was determined in a study of CD8+CD57+ T cells in acquired aplastic anemia. The wider study: Mean DNA quantity obtained from sorted CD4+ and CD8+ cells was about 3.2 ug.

This clonotype was seen a single time. Genomic DNA served as template for TCR beta VDJ and CDR3 profiling. TCRdb ran MiXCR on the reads and lists one entry per CDR3 protein. The repertoire holds about 270,000 distinct CDR3 sequences, with approximately 57% as singletons. This sequence originates from a human donor with severe aplastic anemia or a healthy control (not recorded which). The sequenced sample was sorted CD4+, CD8+, or CD8+CD57+ T cells (not recorded which) from PBMCs.

The CDR3, as DNA: TGTGCCAGTAGTAGGGGACAGGGGATGGCTGAAGCTTTCTTT. It specifies CASSRGQGMAEAFF. The chain joins TRBV19 to TRBJ1-1; 10 bases are a match to TRBD1. The CDR3 extends over 14 amino acids. CDR1 is LNHDA and CDR2 is SQIVND in the germline V gene (reference sequence). J lost 6 bases, V lost 4 bases, and 5 bases had no gene match.